This TCR beta chain was documented in a study of blood T cell repertoires in COVID-19. Background on the study: The cDNA or gDNA used as material had been derived from T cells, B-cell-depleted T cells, or PBMCs.

Per the study methods: Nucleated cell number was recorded as an estimate derived from reference gene primer amplification. TCRdb's copy holds only in-frame clones and misses some; the assay was immunoSEQ multiplex PCR. From that table come the V and J calls and clone size; the DNA was used to work out D and trimming. The sample has 250,000 or so clones, around 90% seen once. Germline CDR1 reads SNHLY; CDR2 reads FYNNEI. The length of the CDR3 is 14 residues. Unmatched junction bases numbered 5, after V lost 2 bases and J lost 7 bases. V gene TRBV2 combines with J gene TRBJ1-5; 7 bases match TRBD1. The TCR originated in a man aged 25 to 40 with COVID-19, enrolled during active disease. Specimen: peripheral blood. The CDR3 sequence is CASSELGGQQPQHF. DNA of the CDR3: TGTGCCAGCAGTGAACTAGGGGGCCAGCAGCCCCAGCATTTT.